These 20 T cell receptor beta chains came from one sample sequenced in a study of OX40 agonist ivuxolimab in advanced cancers. Assay: immunoSEQ multiplex PCR; the TCRdb copy retains only in-frame clones and omits some. The sample contains 55,000 or so clones, 80% to 90% of which appear only once. Sequenced here: CD4+ or CD8+ T cells sorted from blood, sampled in a trial of the OX40 agonist ivuxolimab. The receptor source for this set is an adult with an advanced solid tumor such as melanoma, head and neck, liver or kidney cancer.

This clone was detected only once. The chain employs TRBV9 and TRBJ2-7, with TRBD1 identical over 9 bases. The CDR3 extends over 14 amino acids. V shed 0 bases, J shed 4 bases, and the junction held 2 bases outside the gene matches. Germline V CDR1 and CDR2: SGDLS, YYNGEE. This chain's CDR3 is CASSVAGQGYEQYF. The CDR3 nucleotides read TGTGCCAGCAGCGTAGCGGGACAGGGTTACGAGCAGTACTTC.

This clone was recorded a few times. CDR3 sequence (DNA): TGTGCCAGCAGTTACTCCGGGGGGAGGTCTCCTGAAGCTTTCTTT. Translated: CASSYSGGRSPEAFF. V usage is TRBV6-5 and J usage is TRBJ1-1; perhaps TRBD1 as D (5 bases). Trimming pared 0 bases from V and 6 bases from J, leaving 14 bases between. In germline, CDR1 is MNHEY, CDR2 SVGAGI. The length of the CDR3 is 15 residues.

The chain couples TRBV7-6 to TRBJ1-3; D remains unclear. The CDR3 is 18 residues long. V was shortened by 5 bases and J by 0 bases, with 20 bases between the two germline ends. Germline V gene sequence: CDR1 SGHVS, CDR2 FNYEAQ. The CDR3 spells CASSLNLNQLPSGNTIYF. The CDR3 DNA reads TGTGCCAGCAGCCTAAACCTTAACCAACTTCCCTCTGGAAACACCATATATTTT.

This clone occurred a few times. The gene calls are TRBV6-6 and TRBJ1-5; possible D gene TRBD1, 5 bases. Germline values: CDR1 MNHNY, CDR2 SVGAGI (reference sequence). V lost 0 bases, J lost 5 bases, and 11 bases lay in between. The CDR3 has 15 amino acids. CDR3 nucleotides: TGTGCCAGCAGTTACTCGAGAGGGGACGATCAGCCCCAGCATTTT. Its protein product is CASSYSRGDDQPQHF.

The chain couples TRBV10-2 to TRBJ1-2, with 7 positions matching TRBD1. This CDR3 is built from 13 residues. Unmatched junction bases numbered 7, after V lost 4 bases and J lost 8 bases. The V gene's germline CDR1 is WSHSY and CDR2 SAAADI. The CDR3 is CASSVVTGSGYTF. The CDR3 DNA is TGCGCCAGCAGTGTTGTGACAGGGAGCGGCTACACCTTC.

The rearrangement joins TRBV30 to TRBJ1-4; TRBD1 is a possible D gene (6 bases). CDR3 length equals 16 residues. Germline values: CDR1 GTSNPN, CDR2 SVGIG (reference sequence). Trimming removed 2 bases from V and 8 bases from J, with 21 bases in between. In DNA form, the CDR3 reads TGTGCCTGGAGTCGGGTAAGGGGGAATAATGAAGAAAAACTGTTTTTT. Its translation is CAWSRVRGNNEEKLFF.

This clone has a single count. The chain joins TRBV18 to TRBJ1-6, with D unresolved. This CDR3 spans 17 amino acids. CDR1 and CDR2 from the germline V gene are KGHSH and LQKENI. V shed 0 bases and J shed 6 bases, with 15 bases lying between them. In DNA form, the CDR3 reads TGTGCCAGCTCACCACCCCTTTCCCAGCGGGGTAATTCACCCCTCCACTTT. Translation: CASSPPLSQRGNSPLHF. Full variable domain (outside the CDR3, taken from reference TRBV18 and TRBJ1-6): NAGVMQNPRHLVRRRGQEARLRCSPMKGHSHVYWYRQLPEEGLKFMVYLQKENIIDESGMPKERFSAEFPKEGPSILRIQQVVRGDSAAYFCASSPPLSQRGNSPLHFGNGTRLTVT.

V and J are TRBV19 and TRBJ2-3; TRBD1 matches 7 bases. The CDR3 contains 15 residues. Trimming took 6 bases from V and 1 from J; bases not matched to a gene: 7. Germline V lookup: CDR1 LNHDA, CDR2 SQIVND (reference sequence). The CDR3 protein is CASSRQGLGTDTQYF. The CDR3 nucleotides read TGTGCCAGTAGCAGACAGGGTCTCGGCACAGATACGCAGTATTTT.

This clone has just one count. The chain combines TRBV5-4 with TRBJ2-3, with 11 positions matching TRBD2. CDR3 length equals 15 residues. Per germline, CDR1 SGHNT and CDR2 YYREEE (reference sequence). J gave up 6 bases and V 3 bases, and 6 bases lay outside the gene matches. CDR3 sequence (DNA): TGTGCCAGCAGCTCCATAGCGGGGGGGCAGGATACGCAGTATTTT. It is translated as CASSSIAGGQDTQYF.

The V gene is TRBV5-1, the J gene TRBJ2-7; D gene ambiguous. Germline V gives CDR1 SGHRS, CDR2 YFSETQ. This CDR3 region has 11 residues. The V gene lost 3 bases and the J gene lost 2 bases, with 3 bases spanning the gap. The CDR3, as DNA: TGCGCCAGCAGCTCTGCCTACGAGCAGTACTTC. This translates into CASSSAYEQYF.

This chain connects TRBV6-6 to TRBJ1-5; the D gene is possibly TRBD1 (5 bases). Germline assignment: CDR1 MNHNY and CDR2 SVGAGI (reference sequence). This CDR3 has 15 residues. V gave up 6 bases and J gave up 0 bases, with 12 bases separating them. CDR3 sequence reads: CASRSGTYSNQPQHF. The CDR3 DNA sequence: TGTGCCAGCAGGTCCGGGACCTATAGCAATCAGCCCCAGCATTTT.

This clone showed up just a few times. This chain connects TRBV5-1 to TRBJ1-6, with D perhaps matching TRBD1 (6 bases). V was cut by 0 bases and J by 9 bases, with 19 bases left in between. Per the germline V gene, CDR1 is SGHRS and CDR2 is YFSETQ. This CDR3 contains 17 residues. CDR3 region: CASSLAKGTPDGSPLHF. CDR3 nucleotides: TGCGCCAGCAGCTTGGCGAAAGGGACACCAGATGGTTCACCCCTCCACTTT. The full variable domain, its missing parts supplied by reference TRBV5-1 and TRBJ1-6, is KAGVTQTPRYLIKTRGQQVTLSCSPISGHRSVSWYQQTPGQGLQFLFEYFSETQRNKGNFPGRFSGRQFSNSRSEMNVSTLELGDSALYLCASSLAKGTPDGSPLHFGNGTRLTVT.

The chain has TRBV6-1 and TRBJ2-1; TRBD2 agrees at 11 bases. V was pared by 7 bases and J by 8 bases, with 4 bases of the junction left unmatched. The CDR3 covers 13 residues. CDR1 is MNHNS, CDR2 SASEGT, per germline. This chain's CDR3 is CASMYSGGDEQFF. Here the CDR3 DNA reads TGTGCCAGCATGTATAGCGGGGGGGATGAGCAGTTCTTC.

The CDR3 DNA follows: TGTGCCAGCTCACCACGGCTAACAAGCACAGATACGCAGTATTTT. The encoded protein is CASSPRLTSTDTQYF. This chain connects TRBV18 to TRBJ2-3; no definite D call. The V gene lost 1 base and the J gene lost 0 bases, with 8 bases spanning the gap. CDR1 is KGHSH and CDR2 is LQKENI in the germline V gene. CDR3 size: 15 residues.

A single count supports this clone. The chain couples TRBV27 to TRBJ1-6, with D possibly matching TRBD1 (5 bases). The CDR3 has 15 amino acids. V lost 6 bases and J 8 bases, leaving 17 bases between the germline ends. Germline lookup yields CDR1 MNHEY and CDR2 SMNVEV (reference sequence). In DNA, the CDR3 is TGTGCCAGCAGCTCCGACAGCAACTCTTATTCACCCCTCCACTTT. As protein: CASSSDSNSYSPLHF.

The J gene is TRBJ2-2, the V gene TRBV5-1; TRBD1 aligns across 8 bases. CDR3 size: 17 residues. Germline assignment: CDR1 SGHRS and CDR2 YFSETQ. V lost 2 bases to trimming and J lost 6 bases; unmatched junction nucleotides: 12. CDR3 region: CASSFIGQGGFSGELFF. CDR3 in DNA: TGCGCCAGCAGCTTCATCGGACAGGGCGGTTTTTCCGGGGAGCTGTTTTTT.

The V call is TRBV7-2, the J call TRBJ2-7, with D possibly being TRBD1 or TRBD2 (5 bases each). V lost 2 bases to trimming and J lost 6 bases, with 14 bases between them. The CDR3 loop spans 14 amino acids. CDR1 is SGHTA and CDR2 is FQGNSA in the germline V gene. For the CDR3, the DNA is TGTGCCAGCAGCTTAAGCGTAATGGGGGTCGAGCAGTACTTC. It codes for CASSLSVMGVEQYF.

For the CDR3, the DNA is TGTGCCAGCAGTGAATTATCAACAGGGGTTGGAAACACCATATATTTT. Its protein is CASSELSTGVGNTIYF. The V gene is TRBV25-1, the J gene TRBJ1-3; 7 bases align to TRBD1. Germline values: CDR1 MGHDK, CDR2 SYGVNS. J gave up 3 bases and V 1 base, and 6 bases lay outside the gene matches. The CDR3 sequence is 16 residues long.

In DNA form, the CDR3 reads TGTGCCATCAGGGGTTCGGACAGTGGGAATTCACCCCTCCACTTT. This codes for CAIRGSDSGNSPLHF. The chain recombines TRBV2 with TRBJ1-6, with TRBD1 as a possible D gene (6 bases). The germline CDR1 and CDR2 sequences are SNHLY and FYNNEI. The length of the CDR3 is 15 residues. The germline V and J ends were trimmed by 10 bases and 7 bases, with 20 bases remaining between them.

The chain combines TRBV28 with TRBJ2-5, with 9 bases that match TRBD1. CDR3 length: 16 residues. Trimming removed 1 base from V and 4 bases from J; junction bases left unmatched: 7. The V gene's germline CDR1 is MDHEN and CDR2 SYDVKM. The chain's CDR3 is CASSLSVGQGSETQYF. The CDR3 DNA follows: TGTGCCAGCAGTTTATCCGTCGGACAGGGGTCAGAGACCCAGTACTTC.